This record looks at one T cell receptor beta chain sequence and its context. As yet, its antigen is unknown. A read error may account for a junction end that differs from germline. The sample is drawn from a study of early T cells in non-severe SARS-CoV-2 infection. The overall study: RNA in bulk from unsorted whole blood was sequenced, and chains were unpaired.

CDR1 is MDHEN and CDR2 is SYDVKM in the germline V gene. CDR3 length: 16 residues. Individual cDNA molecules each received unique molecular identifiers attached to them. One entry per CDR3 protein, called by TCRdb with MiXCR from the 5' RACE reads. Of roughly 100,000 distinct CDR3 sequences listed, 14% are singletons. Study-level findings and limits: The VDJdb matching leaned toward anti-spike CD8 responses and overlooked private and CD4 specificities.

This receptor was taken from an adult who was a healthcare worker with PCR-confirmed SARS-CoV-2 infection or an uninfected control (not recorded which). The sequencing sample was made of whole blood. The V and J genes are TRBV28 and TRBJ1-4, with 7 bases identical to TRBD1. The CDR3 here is CATSLPSTGQNEKLFF. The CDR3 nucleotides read TGTGCCACCAGTTTACCCTCGACAGGGCAGAATGAAAAACTGTTTTTT.